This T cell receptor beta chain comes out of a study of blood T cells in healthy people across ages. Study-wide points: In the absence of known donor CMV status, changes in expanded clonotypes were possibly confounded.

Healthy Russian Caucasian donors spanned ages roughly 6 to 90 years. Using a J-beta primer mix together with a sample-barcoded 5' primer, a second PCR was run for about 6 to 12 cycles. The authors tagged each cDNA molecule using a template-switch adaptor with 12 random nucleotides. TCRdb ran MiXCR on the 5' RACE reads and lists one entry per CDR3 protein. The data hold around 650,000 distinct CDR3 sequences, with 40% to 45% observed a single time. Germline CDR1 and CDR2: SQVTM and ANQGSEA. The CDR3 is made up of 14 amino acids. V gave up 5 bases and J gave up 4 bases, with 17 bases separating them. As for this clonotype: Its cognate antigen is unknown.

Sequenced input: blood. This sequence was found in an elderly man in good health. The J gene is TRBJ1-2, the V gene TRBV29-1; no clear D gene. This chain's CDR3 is CSVSRVGRSYGYTF. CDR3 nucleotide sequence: TGCAGCGTTTCCCGAGTCGGCAGGTCCTATGGCTACACCTTC.